A selection of T cell receptor beta chains follows, all from one sample in a study of blood T cell repertoires in COVID-19. Using immunoSEQ multiplex PCR, the repertoire was profiled, and TCRdb retains in-frame clones only, with some absent. In the table there are 120,000 or so clones, 78% of which are singletons. Specimen: peripheral blood. Source of these receptors: a man aged 65 to 79 with acute or convalescent COVID-19. Both conserved end residues are part of each CDR3. Fields, in order: V gene, D gene, J gene, clone size, CDR3 protein, CDR3 DNA. D genes are given only for firm matches. Clone size appears in some rows only: once, few, many, or a class for an expanded clone.

TRBV6-5,-,TRBJ2-7,-,CASSFKRGQPSYEQYF,TGTGCCAGCAGTTTCAAACGTGGACAGCCTTCCTACGAGCAGTACTTC
TRBV11-3,TRBD1,TRBJ1-1,-,CASSLRGRGNTEAFF,TGTGCCAGCAGCTTGAGGGGGCGAGGGAACACTGAAGCTTTCTTT
TRBV11-2,TRBD2,TRBJ2-4,-,CASSQARGGVIQYF,TGTGCCAGCAGCCAAGCTCGCGGGGGGGTCATTCAGTACTTC
TRBV19,-,TRBJ1-6,-,CASTSLGGSPLHF,TGTGCCAGTACCTCTCTCGGAGGATCACCCCTCCACTTT
TRBV7-2,-,TRBJ2-2,-,CASSSQLGSRNTGELFF,TGTGCCAGCAGCTCTCAACTAGGATCTCGGAACACCGGGGAGCTGTTTTTT
TRBV19,-,TRBJ1-1,-,CASSLGLGNTEAFF,TGTGCCAGTAGTCTTGGACTGGGGAACACTGAAGCTTTCTTT
TRBV6-6,TRBD1,TRBJ1-1,-,CASSYRQGVSTEAFF,TGTGCCAGCAGTTACCGACAGGGAGTTTCGACTGAAGCTTTCTTT
TRBV4-3,-,TRBJ1-2,-,CASSQDTGQGTGYTF,TGCGCCAGCAGCCAAGATACCGGGCAGGGGACAGGCTACACCTTC
TRBV28,TRBD1,TRBJ1-5,-,CASSLYGQGARQPQHF,TGTGCCAGCAGTTTATACGGACAGGGGGCGAGACAGCCCCAGCATTTT
TRBV4-3,-,TRBJ1-2,-,CASSQDLDRRNYGYTF,TGCGCCAGCAGCCAAGATCTTGACAGGAGGAACTATGGCTACACCTTC
TRBV5-6,-,TRBJ1-2,few,CASSRGNNGGYTF,TGTGCCAGCAGCCGCGGGAATAATGGAGGCTACACCTTC
TRBV5-1,TRBD1,TRBJ2-2,-,CASSSTGGLTGELFF,TGCGCCAGCAGCTCGACAGGGGGGTTGACCGGGGAGCTGTTTTTT
TRBV5-6,TRBD1,TRBJ2-5,few,CASSEGRGFRQETQYF,TGTGCCAGCAGCGAGGGCAGGGGGTTTCGGCAAGAGACCCAGTACTTC
TRBV5-4,TRBD1,TRBJ1-6,-,CASSFRDRANSPLHF,TGTGCCAGCAGCTTCCGGGACAGGGCCAATTCACCCCTCCACTTT
TRBV28,-,TRBJ1-1,-,CASKESGTEAFF,TGTGCCAGCAAGGAGTCGGGCACTGAAGCTTTCTTT
TRBV5-1,TRBD2,TRBJ2-5,-,CASSTPGLAGGPRQETQYF,TGCGCCAGCAGCACACCCGGACTAGCGGGGGGGCCACGCCAAGAGACCCAGTACTTC
TRBV7-2,-,TRBJ2-1,-,CASSLAPRNEQFF,TGTGCCAGCAGCTTAGCCCCTAGGAATGAGCAGTTCTTC
TRBV6-2/TRBV6-3,-,TRBJ1-5,-,CASSQRDQPQHF,TGTGCCAGCAGCCAGCGGGATCAGCCCCAGCATTTT
TRBV19,TRBD1,TRBJ1-2,-,CASLDHRDRGNYGYTF,TGTGCCAGTTTAGACCATAGGGACAGGGGAAACTATGGCTACACCTTC
TRBV7-7,TRBD1,TRBJ2-7,-,CASSTGQGLSEQYF,TGTGCTAGCAGCACGGGACAGGGTCTTAGCGAGCAGTACTTC
TRBV18,TRBD2,TRBJ2-7,-,CASSPRTSGGFWEQYF,TGTGCCAGCTCACCCCGCACTAGCGGGGGTTTTTGGGAGCAGTACTTC
TRBV5-4,-,TRBJ1-1,-,CASSLVANTEAFF,TGTGCCAGCAGCTTGGTAGCGAACACTGAAGCTTTCTTT
TRBV19,TRBD1,TRBJ2-7,-,CASRDRASYEQYF,TGTGCCAGTAGGGACAGGGCGTCCTACGAGCAGTACTTC
TRBV19,-,TRBJ2-4,-,CASSISGEAKNIQYF,TGTGCCAGTAGTATAAGCGGAGAGGCCAAAAACATTCAGTACTTC
TRBV5-1,-,TRBJ1-2,-,CASSLVTGSDGYTF,TGCGCCAGCAGCTTGGTAACAGGGAGCGATGGCTACACCTTC
TRBV28,TRBD1,TRBJ1-6,few,CASRGTGEFYNSPLHF,TGTGCCAGCAGAGGGACAGGGGAGTTTTATAATTCACCCCTCCACTTT
TRBV30,-,TRBJ1-1,-,CAWSVLGQGRIEAFF,TGTGCCTGGAGTGTACTCGGGCAGGGTAGGATTGAAGCTTTCTTT
TRBV7-8,-,TRBJ1-2,-,CASSLLQGTGGYTF,TGTGCCAGCAGTCTTCTACAGGGAACGGGCGGCTACACCTTC
TRBV5-4,-,TRBJ1-6,-,CASSKANTPQEGSLHF,TGTGCCAGCAGCAAGGCCAACACCCCACAAGAGGGATCCCTCCACTTT
TRBV10-3,-,TRBJ1-3,-,CASHRLQGNTIYF,TGTGCCAGCCACAGGCTACAAGGAAACACCATATATTTT
TRBV21-1,-,TRBJ1-5,-,CASSTPMRDRGYQPQHF,TGTGCCAGCAGCACCCCAATGCGGGACAGGGGCTATCAGCCCCAGCATTTT
TRBV9,TRBD2,TRBJ2-7,few,CASSVGTSGSYEQYF,TGTGCCAGCAGCGTTGGGACTAGCGGATCCTACGAGCAGTACTTC
TRBV15,TRBD2,TRBJ2-1,-,CATSRSGGASYNEQFF,TGTGCCACCAGCAGATCGGGAGGGGCCTCCTACAATGAGCAGTTCTTC
TRBV28,TRBD1,TRBJ1-5,once,CASRPRRGTVLNQPQHF,TGTGCCAGCAGACCGAGAAGAGGGACAGTCCTCAATCAGCCCCAGCATTTT
TRBV7-2,TRBD2,TRBJ2-7,-,CASSSPALGSGAMYEQYF,TGTGCCAGCAGCTCACCCGCCCTGGGGAGCGGGGCCATGTACGAGCAGTACTTC
TRBV5-1,TRBD1,TRBJ2-7,few,CASSRDRSTNEQYF,TGCGCCAGCAGCAGGGACAGATCGACCAACGAGCAGTACTTC
TRBV5-1,-,TRBJ2-3,-,CASSVMQGRTDTQYF,TGCGCCAGCAGCGTGATGCAGGGGCGCACAGATACGCAGTATTTT
TRBV2,-,TRBJ2-7,-,CASSEGMGHSSYEQYF,TGTGCCAGCAGTGAAGGAATGGGACACTCCTCCTACGAGCAGTACTTC
TRBV25-1,-,TRBJ1-2,-,CASRGGSYGYTF,TGTGCCAGCAGGGGCGGGAGTTATGGCTACACCTTC
TRBV11-2,TRBD1,TRBJ2-2,-,CASSPSDRGGTGELFF,TGTGCCAGCAGCCCCTCAGACAGGGGGGGCACCGGGGAGCTGTTTTTT
TRBV18,-,TRBJ1-2,-,CASSRSVQGEGYTF,TGTGCCAGCTCCCGAAGCGTGCAGGGTGAGGGCTACACCTTC
TRBV30,TRBD1,TRBJ1-2,once,CAWRGTGVGGYTF,TGTGCCTGGAGAGGGACAGGGGTTGGTGGCTACACCTTC
TRBV24-1,-,TRBJ2-1,-,CATSDPTSGSYNEQFF,TGTGCCACCAGTGACCCGACATCGGGAAGCTACAATGAGCAGTTCTTC
TRBV7-8,-,TRBJ2-1,-,CASSFRLGAELFF,TGTGCCAGCAGCTTTAGACTAGGGGCTGAGTTGTTCTTC
TRBV6-4,TRBD1,TRBJ1-2,-,CASSRGQGYGYTF,TGTGCCAGCAGCAGGGGGCAGGGCTATGGCTACACCTTC
TRBV25-1,-,TRBJ2-3,-,CASSEWRQTTDTQYF,TGTGCCAGCAGTGAATGGAGACAGACCACAGATACGCAGTATTTT
TRBV4-2,TRBD1,TRBJ2-1,-,CASSPRTGSHNEQFF,TGTGCCAGCAGCCCGCGGACAGGGTCCCACAATGAGCAGTTCTTC
TRBV6-6,-,TRBJ1-5,-,CALSLGVGQPQHF,TGTGCCCTATCCCTCGGGGTCGGTCAGCCCCAGCATTTT
TRBV7-7,TRBD2,TRBJ2-1,-,CASSPGLAGGDTYNEQFF,TGTGCCAGCAGCCCTGGACTAGCGGGGGGCGACACCTACAATGAGCAGTTCTTC
TRBV25-1,TRBD1,TRBJ2-7,-,CASSDPGTGAGDEQYF,TGTGCCAGCAGTGACCCCGGGACAGGTGCCGGGGACGAGCAGTACTTC
TRBV25-1,-,TRBJ1-2,few,CARVRAGFRPEDGYTF,TGTGCCCGAGTAAGGGCGGGTTTCCGGCCCGAGGATGGCTACACCTTC
TRBV7-2,-,TRBJ1-5,-,CASNRDTNQPQHF,TGTGCCAGCAACCGGGACACCAATCAGCCCCAGCATTTT
TRBV9,TRBD2,TRBJ2-7,-,CASSVAGGPYEQYF,TGTGCCAGCAGCGTGGCGGGGGGGCCCTACGAGCAGTACTTC
TRBV7-2,TRBD1,TRBJ1-2,-,CASSRGQGARGYTF,TGTGCCAGCAGCCGCGGTCAGGGGGCTCGGGGCTACACCTTC
TRBV3-1/TRBV3-2,TRBD2,TRBJ2-2,-,CASSQTGGTGELFF,TGTGCCAGCAGCCAAACGGGGGGTACCGGGGAGCTGTTTTTT
TRBV7-7,TRBD2,TRBJ2-5,once,CASSQVGGAGETQYF,TGTGCCAGCAGCCAAGTCGGGGGGGCGGGAGAGACCCAGTACTTC